This T cell receptor beta chain was documented in a study of vaccination and CD4 T cells after COVID-19. Study background: A CEFX pool, an HIV-1 Nef pool, or else no peptide went into the control cultures. Study-level findings and limits: The cohort comprised relatively few convalescent patients, and no early post-infection timepoints were analyzed.

The V segment lost 5 bases and the J segment 7 bases; nucleotides outside the gene matches: 7. The CDR3 totals 15 residues. The germline V gene encodes CDR1 SGHTA and CDR2 FQGNSA. Treatment: roughly 10-day PBMC culture with coronavirus spike peptide pools or control peptides (ViraFEST assay). Culture conditions combined two million PBMCs per well with 9.5 to 10 IU/ml IL-2 and 8.5 to 10 ug/ml peptide pools. Turning to this clonotype: Its cognate antigen is unknown.

Once obtained from cultured CD4+ T cells, the DNA was sequenced using the Oncomine TCR Beta short-read assay. Someone extracted genomic DNA from cultured CD4+ T cells. One entry per CDR3 protein results from TCRdb running MiXCR on the PCR reads. Found here are approximately 19,000 distinct CDR3 sequences, about two fifths of them singletons; the top ten hold 7% to 8.5%. Specimen: CD4+ T cells from blood, cultured in vitro, collected after SARS-CoV-2 vaccination. This TCR was sampled from a human donor who had recovered from COVID-19. The V gene is TRBV7-2, the J gene TRBJ2-1, with 11 bases that match TRBD2. In DNA form, the CDR3 reads TGTGCCAGCAGCATAACTAGCGGGGGAATGAATGAGCAGTTCTTC. Protein sequence: CASSITSGGMNEQFF.